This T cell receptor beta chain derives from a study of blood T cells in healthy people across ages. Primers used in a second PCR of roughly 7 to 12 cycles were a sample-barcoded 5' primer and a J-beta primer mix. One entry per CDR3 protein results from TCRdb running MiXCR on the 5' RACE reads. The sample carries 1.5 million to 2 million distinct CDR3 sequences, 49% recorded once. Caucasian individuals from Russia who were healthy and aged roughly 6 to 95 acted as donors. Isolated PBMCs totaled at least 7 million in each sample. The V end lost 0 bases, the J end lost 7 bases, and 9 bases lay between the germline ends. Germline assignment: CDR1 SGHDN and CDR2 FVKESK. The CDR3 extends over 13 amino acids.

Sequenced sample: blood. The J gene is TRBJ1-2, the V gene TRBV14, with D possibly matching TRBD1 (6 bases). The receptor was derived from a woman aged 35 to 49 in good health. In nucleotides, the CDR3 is TGTGCCAGCAGCCAAGAACAGGGTCCTGGCTACACCTTC. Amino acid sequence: CASSQEQGPGYTF.